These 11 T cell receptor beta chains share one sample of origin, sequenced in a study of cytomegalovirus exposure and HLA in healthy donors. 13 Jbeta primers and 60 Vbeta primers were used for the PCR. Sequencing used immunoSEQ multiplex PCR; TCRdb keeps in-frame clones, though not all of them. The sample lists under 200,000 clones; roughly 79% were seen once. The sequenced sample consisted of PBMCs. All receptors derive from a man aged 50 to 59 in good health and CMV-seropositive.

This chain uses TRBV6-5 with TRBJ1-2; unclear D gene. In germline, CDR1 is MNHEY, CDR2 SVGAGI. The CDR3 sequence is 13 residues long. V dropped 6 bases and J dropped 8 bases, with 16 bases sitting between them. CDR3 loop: CASSATNSKGYTF. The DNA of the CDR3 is TGTGCCAGCAGCGCAACTAATTCAAAGGGCTACACCTTC.

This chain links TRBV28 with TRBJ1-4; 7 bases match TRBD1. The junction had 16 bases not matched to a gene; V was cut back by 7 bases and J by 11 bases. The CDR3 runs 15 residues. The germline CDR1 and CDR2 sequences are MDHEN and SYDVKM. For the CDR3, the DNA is TGTGCCAGCACCCAGGGGGTTACTGGGATAGGGAAACTGTTTTTT. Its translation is CASTQGVTGIGKLFF.

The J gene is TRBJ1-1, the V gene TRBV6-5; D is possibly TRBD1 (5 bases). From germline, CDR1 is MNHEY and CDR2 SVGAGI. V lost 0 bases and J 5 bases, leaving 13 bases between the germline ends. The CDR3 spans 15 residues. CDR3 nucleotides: TGTGCCAGCAGTTACTCGATGGGCGGGGGGACTGAAGCTTTCTTT. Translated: CASSYSMGGGTEAFF.

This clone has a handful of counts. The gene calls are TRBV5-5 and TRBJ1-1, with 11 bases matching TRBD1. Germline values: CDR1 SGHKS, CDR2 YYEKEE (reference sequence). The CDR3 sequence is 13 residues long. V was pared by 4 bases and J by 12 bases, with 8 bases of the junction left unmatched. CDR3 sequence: CASSAGTGGSTFF. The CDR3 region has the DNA TGTGCCAGCAGCGCTGGGACAGGGGGATCTACTTTCTTT. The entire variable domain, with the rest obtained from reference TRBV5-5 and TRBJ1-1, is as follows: DAGVTQSPTHLIKTRGQQVTLRCSPISGHKSVSWYQQVLGQGPQFIFQYYEKEERGRGNFPDRFSARQFPNYSSELNVNALLLGDSALYLCASSAGTGGSTFFGQGTRLTVV.

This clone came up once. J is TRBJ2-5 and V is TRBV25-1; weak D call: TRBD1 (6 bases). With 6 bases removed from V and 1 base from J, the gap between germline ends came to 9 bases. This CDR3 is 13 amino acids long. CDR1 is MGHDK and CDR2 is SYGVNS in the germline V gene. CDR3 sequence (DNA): TGTGCCAGCAGGCACAGGGTCCAAGAGACCCAGTACTTC. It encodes CASRHRVQETQYF.

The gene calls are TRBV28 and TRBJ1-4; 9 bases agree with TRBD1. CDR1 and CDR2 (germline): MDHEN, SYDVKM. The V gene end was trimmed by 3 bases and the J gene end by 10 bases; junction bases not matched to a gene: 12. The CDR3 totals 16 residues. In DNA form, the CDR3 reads TGTGCCAGCAGTTTCCGACAGGGGGAATTGGTTGGAAAACTGTTTTTT. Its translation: CASSFRQGELVGKLFF.

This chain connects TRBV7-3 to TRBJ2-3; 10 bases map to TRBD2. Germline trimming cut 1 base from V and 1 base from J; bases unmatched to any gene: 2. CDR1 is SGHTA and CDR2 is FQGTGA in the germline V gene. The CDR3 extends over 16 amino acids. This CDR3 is CASSLSGTSGTDTQYF. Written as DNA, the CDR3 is TGTGCCAGCAGCTTAAGCGGGACTAGCGGCACAGATACGCAGTATTTT.

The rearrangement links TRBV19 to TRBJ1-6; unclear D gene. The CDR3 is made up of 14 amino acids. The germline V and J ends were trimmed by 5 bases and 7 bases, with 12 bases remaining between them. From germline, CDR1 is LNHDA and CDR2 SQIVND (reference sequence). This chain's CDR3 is CASSFAADNSPLHF. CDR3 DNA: TGTGCCAGTAGTTTCGCGGCAGACAATTCACCCCTCCACTTT.

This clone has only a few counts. DNA for the CDR3: TGCGCCAGCTCCGACAGGGCTGGGGCCAACGTCCTGACTTTC. Translating it yields CASSDRAGANVLTF. J is TRBJ2-6 and V is TRBV10-1, with 7 positions matching TRBD1. The CDR3 totals 14 residues. Germline CDR1 is WNHNN and CDR2 is SYGVQD (reference sequence). J gave up 2 bases and V 8 bases, and 3 bases lay outside the gene matches.

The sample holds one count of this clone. The CDR3 coding sequence is TGTGCCAGCAGTGAAGCGACCGGACTAGCGCGCAATGAGCAGTTCTTC. Encoded protein: CASSEATGLARNEQFF. This chain links TRBV6-1 with TRBJ2-1; 9 bases fit TRBD2. Unmatched junction bases numbered 6, after V lost 0 bases and J lost 6 bases. The CDR3 is made up of 16 amino acids. Per the germline V gene, CDR1 is MNHNS and CDR2 is SASEGT.

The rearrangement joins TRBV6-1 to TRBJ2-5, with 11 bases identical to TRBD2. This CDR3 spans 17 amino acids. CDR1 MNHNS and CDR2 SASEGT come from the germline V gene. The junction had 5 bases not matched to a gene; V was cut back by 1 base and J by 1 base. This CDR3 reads CASSEGPSGGPQETQYF. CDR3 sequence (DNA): TGTGCCAGCAGTGAAGGCCCTAGCGGGGGGCCCCAAGAGACCCAGTACTTC.